This TCR beta chain was captured by sequencing in a study of spatial heterogeneity in lung cancer (dated by TCRdb to between 2017 and 2020). In the study overall: The donors were about 71 patients from the lung TRACERx cohort who had early-stage, untreated non-small cell lung cancer. Follow-up PBMC samples were sequenced whenever available, with the median time to follow-up being around 2 years after resection. Beta-chain transcripts were consistently detected in greater numbers than alpha-chain transcripts, which likely reflected higher beta-chain transcript abundance. In the raw uncorrected reads, each unique combination of TCR and UMI appeared more than ten times on average. The study quantitatively compared TCR alpha and beta repertoires across multiple tumor regions, matched nontumor lung and blood in non-small cell lung cancer. Nonsynonymous mutation counts, determined by whole-exome sequencing of tumor tissue, were related to features of the TCR repertoire. Both alpha and beta chains were TCR-sequenced in 200 to 250 tumor regions, fewer than 80 matched nontumor lung samples and 56 PBMC samples obtained at surgery. The paper's findings and limits, for the study overall: Ubiquitous expanded tumor TCRs were found in blood more often at tumor resection than at routine follow-up. Additional single-cell paired TCR alpha and beta sequencing was considered necessary to confirm, at a functional level, the hypothesis that regional TCRs recognize regional mutations. Only roughly 15 patients were included in the comparisons of baseline and follow-up blood repertoires.

The library relied on 5' RACE. The sequencing machine was a NextSeq 500. The TCR library protocol attached a unique molecular identifier to each TCR cDNA molecule to allow correction of PCR and sequencing errors. Concerning the study's data processing: Decombinator tools were used for TCR identification, UMI-based error correction and CDR3 extraction. Expanded TCRs were defined as those above a frequency of 2 per 1,000, corresponding to the top 1% of the tumor frequency distribution. Rényi diversity was computed with the R vegan package after subsampling each repertoire 100 times to 5,000 TCRs. CDR3 similarity networks were constructed using string-kernel similarity of amino acid triplets, with links drawn between CDR3s whose pairwise similarity was above 0.82. TCRdb reworked the public reads: Q25 trimming with fastp, MiXCR clone assembly, productive beta chains retained. Each entry merges the rows of one CDR3 protein and shows their most common DNA and genes. The V and J calls shown here were made by TCRdb, not taken from the authors' results. The sample table shows about 46,000 distinct CDR3 sequences, and about 11% are seen once. About 30% of the sample is taken by the ten largest.

This specimen's time point label, interpreted: blood at routine non-recurrence follow-up after resection. Whole RNA extracted from tumor and nontumor lung tissue, or from cryopreserved PBMC samples, was used for TCR sequencing without cell sorting. Patients were selected for TCR sequencing only if sufficient RNA was available from at least two tumor regions. V trim: 5 bases; J trim: 8 bases; unmatched bases: 14. From the germline V gene (reference sequence), CDR1 is SEHNR and CDR2 is FQNEAQ. The CDR3 runs 15 residues from the cysteine to the phenylalanine. Only the CDR3 DNA stays, 45 bases, in frame from base 1. This clonotype was observed at least ten times. There is no known antigen for this receptor. One base away there is no much larger clone; base qualities are not given.

The chain is encoded by TRBV7-9 joined to TRBJ1-2, and TRBD1 aligns with 7 junction nucleotides. The sequence came from a male donor with early-stage non-small cell lung cancer. The sample in question was PBMCs, obtained at follow-up. The DNA sequence is as follows: TGTGCCAGCAGCCGTCCAGGGGGGAACCTATGGGGCTACACCTTC. This translates into CASSRPGGNLWGYTF.